The clone carrying this T cell receptor (beta chain) was counted once. The sample originates from a study of blood T cell repertoires in COVID-19. Study summary: COVID-19 samples, acute and convalescent, were from the United States, Italy and Spain.

Original processing methods: Nucleated cell number was recorded as an estimate derived from reference gene primer amplification. Repertoires were generated with immunoSEQ multiplex PCR, while TCRdb's copy carries only in-frame clones and drops some. V and J calls and clone size are copied from that table; D and trimming were computed from the DNA. The sample consists of approximately 400,000 clones, around 87% of them appearing once. Donors were grouped by their self-reported clinical history. What the recovered Cohort 3 donors had was two negative PCRs, clearance, or symptom resolution. The sequence derives from a man between 25 and 39 years old who had recovered from COVID-19. The specimen sequenced was PBMCs or T cells enriched from blood (not recorded which).

CDR3 nucleotide sequence: TGTGCCTGGAGTGGACAGGCCAATTCACCCCTCCACTTT. Translation: CAWSGQANSPLHF. The chain recombines TRBV30 with TRBJ1-6, with D possibly TRBD1 on 6 matching bases. The CDR3 runs 13 residues. V lost 1 base, J lost 7 bases, and 8 bases lay in between. Germline V gene lookup returns CDR1 GTSNPN and CDR2 SVGIG (reference sequence).